A selection of T cell receptor beta chains follows, all from one sample in a study of T cell responses to AZD1222 COVID-19 vaccine. Only in-frame clones appear in the TCRdb table, and some are missing; sequencing was by immunoSEQ multiplex PCR. The sample shows about 150,000 clones, around 93% of them seen only once. Specimen: peripheral blood, collected on day 0 of AZD1222 vaccination. The receptor source for this set is an adult in good health. Each CDR3 is given with its conserved first and last residue. A D gene is named only where the DNA matches it firmly. Clone size is given for some rows only: seen once, a few or many times, or a class if the clone is expanded.

len	d_gene	v_gene	j_gene	abundance	CDR3aa	CDR3nt
13	TRBD1	TRBV2	TRBJ1-1	-	CARTTGEATEAFF	TGTGCCAGGACGACAGGGGAGGCCACTGAAGCTTTCTTT
19	TRBD1	TRBV4-2	TRBJ2-1	-	CASSQVGQGWGSSYNEQFF	TGTGCCAGCAGCCAAGTGGGACAGGGGTGGGGGAGCTCCTACAATGAGCAGTTCTTC
14	-	TRBV5-4	TRBJ2-3	-	CASSLGRVTDTQYF	TGTGCCAGCAGCTTAGGGCGGGTAACAGATACGCAGTATTTT
13	-	TRBV30	TRBJ1-1	-	CASLLPQGTEAFF	TGTGCCTCTTTATTACCCCAGGGGACTGAAGCTTTCTTT
13	-	TRBV30	TRBJ1-4	-	CAWNLPNGQSRFF	TGTGCCTGGAACCTTCCGAACGGACAGTCGCGGTTTTTT
12	-	TRBV30	TRBJ1-1	-	CAWRQQNTEAFF	TGTGCCTGGAGACAGCAGAACACTGAAGCTTTCTTT
13	-	TRBV28	TRBJ2-5	-	CASTPGGRETQYF	TGTGCCAGCACCCCCGGGGGTAGGGAGACCCAGTACTTC
16	TRBD2	TRBV27	TRBJ2-7	-	CASSLNVRGVSYEQYF	TGTGCCAGCAGTTTAAACGTCCGGGGGGTTTCCTACGAGCAGTACTTC
13	-	TRBV30	TRBJ1-5	-	CAWSVLSNQPQHF	TGTGCCTGGAGTGTACTAAGCAATCAGCCCCAGCATTTT
14	-	TRBV14	TRBJ1-4	once	CASIPGRGNEKLFF	TGTGCCAGCATCCCGGGTAGGGGGAATGAAAAACTGTTTTTT
14	TRBD2	TRBV6-5	TRBJ2-1	-	CASTPGLGGSRQFF	TGTGCCAGCACTCCGGGACTAGGAGGGAGTAGGCAGTTCTTC
16	-	TRBV7-6	TRBJ2-2	-	CASSRAGAGALGELFF	TGTGCCAGCAGCCGGGCGGGGGCAGGCGCCCTCGGGGAGCTGTTTTTT
13	-	TRBV12-3/TRBV12-4	TRBJ2-7	-	CASSFQASYEQYF	TGTGCCAGCAGTTTTCAGGCTTCCTACGAGCAGTACTTC
14	-	TRBV6-5	TRBJ1-1	-	CASSWGVLNTEAFF	TGTGCCAGCAGCTGGGGGGTACTGAACACTGAAGCTTTCTTT
12	-	TRBV5-4	TRBJ1-5	-	CASSLLGQPQHF	TGTGCCAGCAGCCTTCTGGGGCAGCCCCAGCATTTT
14	-	TRBV7-3	TRBJ2-1	-	CASSSTLGRGEQFF	TGTGCCAGCAGCAGCACGTTAGGCAGGGGTGAGCAGTTCTTC
12	-	TRBV5-4	TRBJ1-1	-	CASSFRNTEAFF	TGTGCCAGCAGCTTCAGGAACACTGAAGCTTTCTTT
14	-	TRBV19	TRBJ2-3	once	CASSHPTSTDTQYF	TGTGCCAGTAGCCACCCAACTAGCACAGATACGCAGTATTTT
13	-	TRBV6-2/TRBV6-3	TRBJ2-1	-	CASSYRDNNEQFF	TGTGCCAGCAGTTACCGGGACAACAATGAGCAGTTCTTC
14	-	TRBV7-9	TRBJ1-2	-	CASSFQPGSYGYTF	TGTGCCAGCAGCTTCCAACCGGGAAGCTATGGCTACACCTTC
11	-	TRBV19	TRBJ1-2	-	CASSLGYGYTF	TGTGCCAGTAGTCTCGGCTATGGCTACACCTTC
13	-	TRBV6-2/TRBV6-3	TRBJ1-2	-	CASSYGSGYGYTF	TGTGCCAGCAGTTACGGATCGGGCTATGGCTACACCTTC
15	-	TRBV11-2	TRBJ1-2	once	CASSLGGRANYGYTF	TGTGCCAGCAGCTTAGGAGGGAGAGCTAACTATGGCTACACCTTC
19	-	TRBV3-1/TRBV3-2	TRBJ2-3	-	CASSQEPPGPRRFTDTQYF	TGTGCCAGCAGCCAAGAACCGCCAGGGCCCCGCCGATTCACAGATACGCAGTATTTT
14	-	TRBV5-1	TRBJ1-2	-	CASSLTDSGYGYTF	TGCGCCAGCAGCTTAACGGACAGTGGCTATGGCTACACCTTC
15	TRBD1	TRBV19	TRBJ1-6	-	CASRGLEGAASPLHF	TGTGCCAGTCGCGGTCTGGAGGGGGCGGCTTCACCCCTCCACTTT
13	-	TRBV7-2	TRBJ1-2	once	CASRPIMWAGYTF	TGTGCCAGCAGACCCATTATGTGGGCTGGCTACACCTTC
15	TRBD1	TRBV5-1	TRBJ2-1	-	CASSSDRSLYNEQFF	TGCGCCAGCAGCTCGGACAGGAGCCTCTACAATGAGCAGTTCTTC
17	-	TRBV6-2/TRBV6-3	TRBJ1-5	-	CASSYSRGARKAQPQHF	TGTGCCAGCAGTTACTCTAGGGGAGCGAGGAAGGCGCAGCCCCAGCATTTT
15	TRBD1	TRBV19	TRBJ1-5	once	CASSIGQGRVQPQHF	TGTGCCAGTAGTATAGGACAGGGGCGGGTTCAGCCCCAGCATTTT
15	-	TRBV18	TRBJ2-1	-	CASSPSEATYNEQFF	TGTGCCAGCTCACCGTCGGAAGCGACCTACAATGAGCAGTTCTTC
12	TRBD1	TRBV11-3	TRBJ1-3	-	CASGDSRNTIYF	TGTGCCAGCGGGGACAGTAGAAACACCATATATTTT
12	-	TRBV4-1	TRBJ1-3	once	CASSQVGYTIYF	TGCGCCAGCAGCCAAGTCGGTTACACCATATATTTT
13	-	TRBV13	TRBJ1-2	-	CASSLGEAYGYTF	TGTGCCAGCAGTTTAGGGGAGGCCTATGGCTACACCTTC
11	-	TRBV28	TRBJ2-2	-	CASSLAGELFF	TGTGCCAGCAGTTTGGCCGGGGAGCTGTTTTTT
14	TRBD1	TRBV7-9	TRBJ1-5	-	CASSSNRGRQPQHF	TGTGCCAGCAGCTCGAACAGGGGGCGGCAGCCCCAGCATTTT
15	-	TRBV19	TRBJ2-7	-	CASSIDLEGPYEQYF	TGTGCCAGTAGTATAGATCTGGAGGGTCCCTACGAGCAGTACTTC
17	-	TRBV3-1/TRBV3-2	TRBJ1-2	-	CASSPGPGRVIENGYTF	TGTGCCAGCAGCCCAGGGCCAGGGAGGGTAATTGAGAATGGCTACACCTTC
14	-	TRBV7-2	TRBJ2-5	-	CASSRGGLQETQYF	TGTGCCAGTTCACGCGGGGGCTTACAAGAGACCCAGTACTTC
14	-	TRBV10-1	TRBJ2-7	-	CARLRLDRGYEQYF	TGCGCCAGATTACGACTAGACCGGGGCTACGAGCAGTACTTC
13	-	TRBV5-1	TRBJ1-4	-	CASSSGRLGELFF	TGCGCCAGCAGCTCCGGACGGCTTGGGGAACTGTTTTTT
13	TRBD1	TRBV19	TRBJ1-2	-	CASKETGVHGYTF	TGTGCCAGTAAGGAAACAGGGGTTCATGGCTACACCTTC
13	TRBD1	TRBV19	TRBJ2-3	-	CASSIQGADTQYF	TGTGCCAGTAGTATCCAGGGGGCAGATACGCAGTATTTT
15	-	TRBV5-5	TRBJ1-4	-	CASSPGVSPNEKLFF	TGTGCCAGCAGCCCCGGGGTTTCACCTAATGAAAAACTGTTTTTT
15	TRBD1	TRBV6-6	TRBJ1-3	-	CASSYSGTGGNTIYF	TGTGCCAGCAGTTACTCCGGGACAGGTGGAAACACCATATATTTT
13	-	TRBV6-5	TRBJ2-2	-	CASIDSNTGELFF	TGTGCCAGCATCGATTCGAACACCGGGGAGCTGTTTTTT
13	-	TRBV6-5	TRBJ2-3	-	CASSFTDTDTQYF	TGTGCCAGCAGTTTCACAGACACAGATACGCAGTATTTT